This section outlines one T cell receptor (beta chain) sequence together with its context. Its antigen is unidentified. The sample belongs to a study of shared clonotypes between healthy human individuals. Findings and limits, study-wide: Among non-shared clonotypes, generation probabilities were lower than among those shared by all four donors. How much donors shared clonotypes was expected to be affected by sequencing depth.

The repertoire was sequenced with immunoSEQ multiplex PCR; TCRdb's copy has only in-frame clones and lacks some. The table has about 1.1 million clones, approximately 80% seen once. The junction had 13 bases not matched to a gene; V was cut back by 10 bases and J by 4 bases. CDR1 is MNHNS, CDR2 SASEGT, per germline. The CDR3 is 15 residues long. Sequencing used memory CD4+ T cells from PBMCs. The subset denotes: CD45RA-negative fraction. The source of this sequence is a man between 18 and 35 years old in good health. Some clones in this sample may be carry-over from other donors' samples. This chain connects TRBV6-1 to TRBJ1-5; TRBD1 matches at 7 bases. The CDR3 coding sequence is TGTGCCACCCCCGGGACAGACGGGAGTAATCAGCCCCAGCATTTT. This encodes CATPGTDGSNQPQHF.